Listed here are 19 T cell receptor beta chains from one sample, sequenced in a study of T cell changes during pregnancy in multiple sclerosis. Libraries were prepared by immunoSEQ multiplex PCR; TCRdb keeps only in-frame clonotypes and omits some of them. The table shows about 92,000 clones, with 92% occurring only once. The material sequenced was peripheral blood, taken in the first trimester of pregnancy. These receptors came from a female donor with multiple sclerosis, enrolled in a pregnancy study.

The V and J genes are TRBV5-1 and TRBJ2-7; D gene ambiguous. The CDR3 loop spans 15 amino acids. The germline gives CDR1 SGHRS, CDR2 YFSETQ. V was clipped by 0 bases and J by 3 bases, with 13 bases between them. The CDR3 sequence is CASSLVGNPRYEQYF. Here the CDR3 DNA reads TGCGCCAGCAGCTTGGTCGGTAACCCACGCTACGAGCAGTACTTC.

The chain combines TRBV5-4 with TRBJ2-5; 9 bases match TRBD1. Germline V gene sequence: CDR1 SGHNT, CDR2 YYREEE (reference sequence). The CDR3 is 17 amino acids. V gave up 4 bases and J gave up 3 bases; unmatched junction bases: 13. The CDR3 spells CASSPTPGTGLEETQYF. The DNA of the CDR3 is TGTGCCAGCAGCCCGACCCCCGGGACAGGGTTGGAAGAGACCCAGTACTTC.

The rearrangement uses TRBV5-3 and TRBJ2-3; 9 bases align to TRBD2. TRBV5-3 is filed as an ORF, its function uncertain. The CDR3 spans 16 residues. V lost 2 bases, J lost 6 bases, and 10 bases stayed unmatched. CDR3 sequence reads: CARSFSCGRAGDTQYF. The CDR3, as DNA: TGTGCCAGAAGCTTTTCGTGCGGGAGGGCGGGGGATACGCAGTATTTT.

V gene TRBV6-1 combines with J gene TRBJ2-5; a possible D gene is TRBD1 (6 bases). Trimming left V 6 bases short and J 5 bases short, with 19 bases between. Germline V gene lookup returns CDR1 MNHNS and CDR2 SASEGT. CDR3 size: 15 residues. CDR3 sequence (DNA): TGTGCCAGCAGCGACGGGACACTCCAGGGGGAGACCCAGTACTTC. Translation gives CASSDGTLQGETQYF.

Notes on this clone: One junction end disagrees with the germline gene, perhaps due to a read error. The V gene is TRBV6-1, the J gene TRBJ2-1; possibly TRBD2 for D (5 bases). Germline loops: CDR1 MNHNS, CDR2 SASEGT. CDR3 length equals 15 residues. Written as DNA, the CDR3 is TGCCTGACGGCGAGGGCCGGGAACTCCTACAATGAGCAGTTCTTC. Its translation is CLTARAGNSYNEQFF.

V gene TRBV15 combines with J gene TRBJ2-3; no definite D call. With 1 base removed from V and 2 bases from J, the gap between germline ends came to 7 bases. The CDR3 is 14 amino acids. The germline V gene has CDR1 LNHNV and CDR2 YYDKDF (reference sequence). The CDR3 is CATSRGAPTDTQYF. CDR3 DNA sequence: TGTGCCACCAGCAGAGGGGCGCCCACAGATACGCAGTATTTT.

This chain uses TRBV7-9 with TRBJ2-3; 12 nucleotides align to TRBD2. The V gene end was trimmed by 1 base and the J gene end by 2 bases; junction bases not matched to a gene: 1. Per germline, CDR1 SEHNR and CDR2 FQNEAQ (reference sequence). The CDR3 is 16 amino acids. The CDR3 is CASSLGTSGITDTQYF. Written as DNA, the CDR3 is TGTGCCAGCAGCTTAGGGACTAGCGGGATCACAGATACGCAGTATTTT. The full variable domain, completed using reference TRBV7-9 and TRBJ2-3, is DTGVSQNPRHKITKRGQNVTFRCDPISEHNRLYWYRQTLGQGPEFLTYFQNEAQLEKSRLLSDRFSAERPKGSFSTLEIQRTEQGDSAMYLCASSLGTSGITDTQYFGPGTRLTVL.

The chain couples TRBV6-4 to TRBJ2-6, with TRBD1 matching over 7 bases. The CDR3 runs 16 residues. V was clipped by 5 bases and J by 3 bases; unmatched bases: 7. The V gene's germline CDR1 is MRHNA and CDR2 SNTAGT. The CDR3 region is CASSSTGSVGANVLTF. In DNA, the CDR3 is TGTGCCAGCAGTTCGACAGGGTCCGTTGGGGCCAACGTCCTGACTTTC.

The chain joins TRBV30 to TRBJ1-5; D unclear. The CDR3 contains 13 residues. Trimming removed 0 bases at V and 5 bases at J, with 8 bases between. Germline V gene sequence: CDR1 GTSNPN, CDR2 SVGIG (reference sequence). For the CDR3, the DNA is TGTGCCTGGAGTGTGGGCAGTGATCAGCCCCAGCATTTT. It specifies CAWSVGSDQPQHF.

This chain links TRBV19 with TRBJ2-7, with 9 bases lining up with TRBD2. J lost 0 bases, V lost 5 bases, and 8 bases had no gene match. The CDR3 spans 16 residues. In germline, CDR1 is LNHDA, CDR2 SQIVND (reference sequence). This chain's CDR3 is CASSWGSGGSSYEQYF. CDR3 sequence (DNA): TGTGCCAGTAGTTGGGGTAGCGGGGGCAGCTCCTACGAGCAGTACTTC. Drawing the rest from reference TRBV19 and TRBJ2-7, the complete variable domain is DGGITQSPKYLFRKEGQNVTLSCEQNLNHDAMYWYRQDPGQGLRLIYYSQIVNDFQKGDIAEGYSVSREKKESFPLTVTSAQKNPTAFYLCASSWGSGGSSYEQYFGPGTRLTVT.

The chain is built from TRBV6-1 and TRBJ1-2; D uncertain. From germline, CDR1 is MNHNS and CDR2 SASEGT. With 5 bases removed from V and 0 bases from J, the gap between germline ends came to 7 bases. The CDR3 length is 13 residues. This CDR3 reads CASSRTSNYGYTF. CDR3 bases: TGTGCCAGCAGTCGAACTTCTAACTATGGCTACACCTTC.

As DNA, the CDR3 is TGCGCCAGCAGCCTGCCCGGGACAGGGAGGAAGGATACGCAGTATTTT. It codes for CASSLPGTGRKDTQYF. The J gene is TRBJ2-3, the V gene TRBV4-1, with 9 nucleotides matching TRBD1. Germline assignment: CDR1 MGHRA and CDR2 YSYEKL. Germline trimming cut 4 bases from V and 6 bases from J; bases unmatched to any gene: 11. The CDR3 spans 16 residues.

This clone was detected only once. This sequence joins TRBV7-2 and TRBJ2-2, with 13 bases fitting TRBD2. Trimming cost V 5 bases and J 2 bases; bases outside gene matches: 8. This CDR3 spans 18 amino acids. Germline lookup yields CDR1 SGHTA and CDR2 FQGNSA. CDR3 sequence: CASSDTGLAGVNTGELFF. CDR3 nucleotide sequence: TGTGCCAGCAGCGACACTGGACTAGCGGGAGTAAACACCGGGGAGCTGTTTTTT. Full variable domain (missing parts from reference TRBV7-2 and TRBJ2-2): GAGVSQSPSNKVTEKGKDVELRCDPISGHTALYWYRQSLGQGLEFLIYFQGNSAPDKSGLPSDRFSAERTGGSVSTLTIQRTQQEDSAVYLCASSDTGLAGVNTGELFFGEGSRLTVL.

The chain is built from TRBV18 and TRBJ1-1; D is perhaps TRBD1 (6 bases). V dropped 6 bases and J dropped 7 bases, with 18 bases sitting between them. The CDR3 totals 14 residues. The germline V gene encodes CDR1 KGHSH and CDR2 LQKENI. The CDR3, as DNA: TGTGCCAGCTCTCCCCAGGGGCTGGTGGGTGAAGCTTTCTTT. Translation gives CASSPQGLVGEAFF. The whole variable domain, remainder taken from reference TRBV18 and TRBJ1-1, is NAGVMQNPRHLVRRRGQEARLRCSPMKGHSHVYWYRQLPEEGLKFMVYLQKENIIDESGMPKERFSAEFPKEGPSILRIQQVVRGDSAAYFCASSPQGLVGEAFFGQGTRLTVV.

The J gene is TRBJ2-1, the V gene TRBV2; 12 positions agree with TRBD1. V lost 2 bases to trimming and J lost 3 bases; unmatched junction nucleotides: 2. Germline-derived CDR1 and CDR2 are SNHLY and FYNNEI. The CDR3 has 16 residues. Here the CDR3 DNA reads TGTGCCAGCAGTGAAAGGGACAGGGGGCTCTACAATGAGCAGTTCTTC. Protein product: CASSERDRGLYNEQFF.

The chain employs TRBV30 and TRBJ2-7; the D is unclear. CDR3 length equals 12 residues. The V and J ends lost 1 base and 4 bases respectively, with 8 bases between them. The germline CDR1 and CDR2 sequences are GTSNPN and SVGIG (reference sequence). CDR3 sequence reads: CAWSASRYEQYF. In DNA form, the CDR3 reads TGTGCCTGGAGTGCCTCCCGGTACGAGCAGTACTTC.

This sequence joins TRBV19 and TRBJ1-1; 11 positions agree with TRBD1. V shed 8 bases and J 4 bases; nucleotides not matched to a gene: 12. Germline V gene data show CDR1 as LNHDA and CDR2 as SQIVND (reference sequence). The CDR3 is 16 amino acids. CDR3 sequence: CASYPGTGGGGTEAFF. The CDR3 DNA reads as TGTGCCAGTTATCCCGGGACAGGGGGTGGGGGCACTGAAGCTTTCTTT.

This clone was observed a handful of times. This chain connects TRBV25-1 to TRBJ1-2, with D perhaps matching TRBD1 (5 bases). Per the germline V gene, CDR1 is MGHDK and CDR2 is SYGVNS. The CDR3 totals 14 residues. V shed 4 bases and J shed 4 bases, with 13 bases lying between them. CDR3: CASSGGVMIYGYTF. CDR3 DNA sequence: TGTGCCAGCAGTGGGGGGGTGATGATCTATGGCTACACCTTC.

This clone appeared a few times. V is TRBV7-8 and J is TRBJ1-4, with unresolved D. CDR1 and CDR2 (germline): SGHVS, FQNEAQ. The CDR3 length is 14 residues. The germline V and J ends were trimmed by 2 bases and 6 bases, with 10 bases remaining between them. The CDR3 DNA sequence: TGTGCCAGCAGCTTACACCCCCAGTATGAAAAACTGTTTTTT. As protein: CASSLHPQYEKLFF.